What follows are 7 T cell receptor beta chains derived from one specimen sequenced in a study of response to subunit inactivated influenza vaccine. Via MiXCR, TCRdb re-called the RT-PCR reads, giving one row per CDR3 protein. The sample yields 560,000 or so distinct CDR3 sequences, about 8% seen once. The material sequenced was PBMCs from blood, taken about 24 months after vaccination. The receptors originated from a man between 50 and 70 years old who received an inactivated influenza vaccine.

This clonotype was counted only a few times. The rearrangement links TRBV12-3 or TRBV12-4 to TRBJ2-7, with D unresolved. The CDR3 loop spans 14 amino acids. Trimming took off 1 base at V and 5 bases at J, with 12 bases between the two ends. The CDR3, as DNA: TGTGCCAGCAGTTTAGTTCTTATGTCTAACGAGCAGTACTTC. Its translation: CASSLVLMSNEQYF.

This clonotype occurred a few times. This CDR3 reads CASSRFGTGGTGELFF. The CDR3 nucleotides read TGTGCCAGCAGTCGTTTCGGGACAGGGGGCACCGGGGAGCTGTTTTTT. The chain links TRBV27 to TRBJ2-2; 11 positions agree with TRBD1. The CDR3 sequence is 16 residues long. Germline trimming cut 5 bases from V and 4 bases from J; bases unmatched to any gene: 6. CDR1 and CDR2 from the germline V gene are MNHEY and SMNVEV (reference sequence).

V gene TRBV4-2 combines with J gene TRBJ2-1; 10 bases map to TRBD1. The CDR3 has 15 amino acids. The germline CDR1 and CDR2 sequences are LGHNA and YNFKEQ. J gave up 7 bases and V 4 bases, and 7 bases lay outside the gene matches. CDR3 sequence reads: CASSRTGTGENEQFF. As DNA, the CDR3 is TGTGCCAGCAGCCGCACCGGGACAGGGGAGAATGAGCAGTTCTTC.

At least ten counts were recorded for this clonotype. A read error may account for a junction end that differs from germline. V gene TRBV23-1 combines with J gene TRBJ2-5; D is uncertain. TRBV23-1 is assigned to the ORF class and has an uncertain function. This CDR3 contains 13 residues. The CDR3 loop reads CASSQSTEETQYF. DNA for the CDR3: TGCGCCAGCAGCCAATCCACGGAGGAGACCCAGTACTTC.

The gene calls are TRBV20-1 and TRBJ2-1; tentatively, D is TRBD1 or TRBD2 (5 bases each). The CDR3 has 12 residues. Germline values: CDR1 DFQATT, CDR2 SNEGSKA (reference sequence). V lost 4 bases and J lost 6, with 10 bases in between. CDR3 nucleotides: TGCAGTGCTAAAGGGGACGGCAATGAGCAGTTCTTC. It codes for CSAKGDGNEQFF.

This clonotype has more than one count but fewer than ten. Mismatch with germline at one junction end may stem from a read error. This sequence joins TRBV20-1 and TRBJ2-1, with D tentatively TRBD1 (7 bases). The germline gives CDR1 DFQATT, CDR2 SNEGSKA (reference sequence). CDR3 size: 17 residues. CDR3: CCARSGWRSAGGHEQFF. CDR3 sequence (DNA): TGCTGTGCTAGATCCGGGTGGCGGAGTGCAGGGGGGCATGAGCAGTTCTTC.

The chain has TRBV7-9 and TRBJ2-7, with D perhaps assigned TRBD1 or TRBD2 (5 bases each). The CDR3 has 15 amino acids. Trimming removed 4 bases at V and 2 bases at J, with 15 bases between. Germline CDR1 reads SEHNR; CDR2 reads FQNEAQ (reference sequence). For the CDR3, the DNA is TGTGCCAGCAGCTACTCCGGGACGGAAGCCTACGAGCAGTACTTC. Translation gives CASSYSGTEAYEQYF.